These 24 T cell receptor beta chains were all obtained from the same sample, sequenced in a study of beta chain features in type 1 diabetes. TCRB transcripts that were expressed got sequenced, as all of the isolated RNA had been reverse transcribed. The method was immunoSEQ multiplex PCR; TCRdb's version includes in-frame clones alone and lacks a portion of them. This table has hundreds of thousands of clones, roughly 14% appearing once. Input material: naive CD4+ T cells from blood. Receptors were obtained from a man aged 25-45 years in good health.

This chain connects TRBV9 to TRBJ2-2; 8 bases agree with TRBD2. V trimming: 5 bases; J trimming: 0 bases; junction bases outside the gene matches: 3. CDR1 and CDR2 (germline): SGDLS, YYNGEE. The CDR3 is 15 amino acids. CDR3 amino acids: CASSPLAANTGELFF. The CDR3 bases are TGTGCCAGCAGTCCACTAGCGGCGAACACCGGGGAGCTGTTTTTT.

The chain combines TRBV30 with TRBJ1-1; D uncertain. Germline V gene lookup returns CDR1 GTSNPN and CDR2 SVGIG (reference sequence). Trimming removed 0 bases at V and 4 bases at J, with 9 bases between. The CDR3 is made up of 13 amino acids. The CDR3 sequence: CAWSVEGPTEAFF. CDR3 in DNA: TGTGCCTGGAGTGTAGAAGGTCCCACTGAAGCTTTCTTT.

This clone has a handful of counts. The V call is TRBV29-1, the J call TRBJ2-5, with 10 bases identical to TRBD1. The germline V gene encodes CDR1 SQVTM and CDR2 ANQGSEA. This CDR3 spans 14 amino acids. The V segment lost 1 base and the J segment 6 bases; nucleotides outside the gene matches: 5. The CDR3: CSVEGWDRGKTQYF. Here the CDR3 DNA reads TGCAGCGTTGAAGGTTGGGACAGGGGTAAGACCCAGTACTTC.

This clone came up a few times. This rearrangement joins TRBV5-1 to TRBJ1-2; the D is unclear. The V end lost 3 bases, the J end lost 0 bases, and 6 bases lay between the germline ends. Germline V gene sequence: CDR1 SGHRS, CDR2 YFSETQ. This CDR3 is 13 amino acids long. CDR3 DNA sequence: TGCGCCAGCAGCTATTTAACTAACTATGGCTACACCTTC. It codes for CASSYLTNYGYTF.

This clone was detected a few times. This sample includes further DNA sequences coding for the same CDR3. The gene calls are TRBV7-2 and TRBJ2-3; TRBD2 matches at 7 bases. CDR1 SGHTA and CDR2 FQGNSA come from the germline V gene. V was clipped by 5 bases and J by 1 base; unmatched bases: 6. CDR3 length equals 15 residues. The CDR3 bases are TGTGCCAGCAGCCTCGGCCTAGCGGGCACAGATACGCAGTATTTT. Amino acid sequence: CASSLGLAGTDTQYF.

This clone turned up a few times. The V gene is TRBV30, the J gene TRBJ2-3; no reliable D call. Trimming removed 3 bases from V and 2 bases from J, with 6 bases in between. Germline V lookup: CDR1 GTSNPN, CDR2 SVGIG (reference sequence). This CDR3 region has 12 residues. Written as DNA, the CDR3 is TGTGCCTGGAGCGGAGACACAGATACGCAGTATTTT. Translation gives CAWSGDTDTQYF.

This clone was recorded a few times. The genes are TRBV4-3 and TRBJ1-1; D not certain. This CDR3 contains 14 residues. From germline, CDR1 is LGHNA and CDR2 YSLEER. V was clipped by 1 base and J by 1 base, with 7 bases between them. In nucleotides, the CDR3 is TGCGCCAGCAGCCAAGGTGAGGGGAACACTGAAGCTTTCTTT. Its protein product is CASSQGEGNTEAFF.

The CDR3 loop is CASSGNGRETQYF. The CDR3 coding sequence is TGTGCCAGCAGTGGGAACGGGAGGGAGACCCAGTACTTC. This chain joins TRBV2 and TRBJ2-5; 7 bases are a match to TRBD2. Per the germline V gene, CDR1 is SNHLY and CDR2 is FYNNEI. The CDR3 covers 13 residues. J lost 5 bases, V lost 4 bases, and 4 bases had no gene match.

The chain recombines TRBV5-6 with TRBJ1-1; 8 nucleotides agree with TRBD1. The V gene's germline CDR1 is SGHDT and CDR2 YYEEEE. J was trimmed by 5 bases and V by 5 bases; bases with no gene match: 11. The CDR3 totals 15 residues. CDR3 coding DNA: TGTGCCAGCAGTCCACGACAGGGGAGGTTGACTGAAGCTTTCTTT. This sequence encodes CASSPRQGRLTEAFF.

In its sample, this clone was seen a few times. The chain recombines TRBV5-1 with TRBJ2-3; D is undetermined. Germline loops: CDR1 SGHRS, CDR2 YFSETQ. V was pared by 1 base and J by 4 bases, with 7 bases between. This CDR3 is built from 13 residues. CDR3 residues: CASSLSSADTQYF. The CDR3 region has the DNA TGCGCCAGCAGCTTGAGCAGCGCAGATACGCAGTATTTT.

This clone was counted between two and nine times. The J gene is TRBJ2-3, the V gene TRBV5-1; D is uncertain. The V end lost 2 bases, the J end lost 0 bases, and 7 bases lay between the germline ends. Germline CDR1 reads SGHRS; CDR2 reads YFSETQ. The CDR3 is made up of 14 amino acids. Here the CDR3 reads CASSFEQSTDTQYF. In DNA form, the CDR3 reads TGCGCCAGCAGCTTTGAACAAAGCACAGATACGCAGTATTTT.

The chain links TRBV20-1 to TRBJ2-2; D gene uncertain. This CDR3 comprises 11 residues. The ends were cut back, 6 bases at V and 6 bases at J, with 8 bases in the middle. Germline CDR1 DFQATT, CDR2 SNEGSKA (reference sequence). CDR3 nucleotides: TGCAGTGCCGAGCGCGCCGGGGAGCTGTTTTTT. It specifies CSAERAGELFF.

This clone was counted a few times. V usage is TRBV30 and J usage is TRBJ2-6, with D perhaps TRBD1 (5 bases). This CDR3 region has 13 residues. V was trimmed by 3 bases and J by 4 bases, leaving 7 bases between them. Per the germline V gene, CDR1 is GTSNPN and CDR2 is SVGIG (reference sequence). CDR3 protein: CAWRWGGANVLTF. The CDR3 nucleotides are TGTGCCTGGAGGTGGGGCGGGGCCAACGTCCTGACTTTC.

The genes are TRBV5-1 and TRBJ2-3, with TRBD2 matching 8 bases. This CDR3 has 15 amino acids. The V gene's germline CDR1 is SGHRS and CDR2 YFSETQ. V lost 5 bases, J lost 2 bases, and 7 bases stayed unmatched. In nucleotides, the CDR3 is TGCGCCAGCAGTTTAGCGGGGCTGGTCACAGATACGCAGTATTTT. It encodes CASSLAGLVTDTQYF.

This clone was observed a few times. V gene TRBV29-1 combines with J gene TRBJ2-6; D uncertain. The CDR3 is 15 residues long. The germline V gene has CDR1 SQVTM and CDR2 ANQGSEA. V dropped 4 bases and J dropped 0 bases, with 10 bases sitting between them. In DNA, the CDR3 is TGCAGCGTTGGGGTCGGCGGCTCTGGGGCCAACGTCCTGACTTTC. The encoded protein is CSVGVGGSGANVLTF.

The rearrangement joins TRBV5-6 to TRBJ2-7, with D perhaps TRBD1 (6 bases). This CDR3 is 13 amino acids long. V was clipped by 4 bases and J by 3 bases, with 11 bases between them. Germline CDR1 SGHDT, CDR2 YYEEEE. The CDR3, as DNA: TGTGCCAGCAGCCGCAGGGGTGACTACGAGCAGTACGTC. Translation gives CASSRRGDYEQYV.

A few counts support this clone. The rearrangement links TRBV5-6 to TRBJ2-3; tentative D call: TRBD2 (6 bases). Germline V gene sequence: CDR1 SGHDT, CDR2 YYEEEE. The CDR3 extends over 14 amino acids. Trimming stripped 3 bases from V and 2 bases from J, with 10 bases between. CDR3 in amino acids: CASSSRTTTDTQYF. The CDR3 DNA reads TGTGCCAGCAGCTCCCGGACTACCACAGATACGCAGTATTTT.

The CDR3: CASRYRDRGSYEQYF. CDR3 DNA sequence: TGTGCCAGCAGGTACCGGGACAGGGGTTCCTACGAGCAGTACTTC. V is TRBV6-5 and J is TRBJ2-7; 10 bases line up with TRBD1. Trimming took 6 bases from V and 1 from J; bases not matched to a gene: 6. The CDR3 is 15 amino acids. The germline V gene encodes CDR1 MNHEY and CDR2 SVGAGI.

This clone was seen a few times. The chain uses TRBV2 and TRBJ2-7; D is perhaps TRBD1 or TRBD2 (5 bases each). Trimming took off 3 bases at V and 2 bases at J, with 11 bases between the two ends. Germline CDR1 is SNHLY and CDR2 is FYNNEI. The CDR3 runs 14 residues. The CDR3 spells CASSDRDGAYEQYV. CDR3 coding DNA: TGTGCCAGCAGTGACCGGGACGGAGCCTACGAGCAGTACGTC.

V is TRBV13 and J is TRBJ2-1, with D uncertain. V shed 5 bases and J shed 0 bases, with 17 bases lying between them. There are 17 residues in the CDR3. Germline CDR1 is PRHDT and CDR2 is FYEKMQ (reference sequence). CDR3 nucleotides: TGTGCCAGCAGCCCCTCCCTAACACTGAGCTCCTACAATGAGCAGTTCTTC. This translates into CASSPSLTLSSYNEQFF.

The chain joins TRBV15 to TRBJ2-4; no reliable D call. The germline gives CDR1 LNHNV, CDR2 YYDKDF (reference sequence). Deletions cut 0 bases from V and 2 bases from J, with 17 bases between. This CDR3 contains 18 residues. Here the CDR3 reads CATSRDLLSRLPKNIQYF. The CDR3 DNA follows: TGTGCCACCAGCAGAGATTTGTTATCGCGGTTGCCCAAAAACATTCAGTACTTC.

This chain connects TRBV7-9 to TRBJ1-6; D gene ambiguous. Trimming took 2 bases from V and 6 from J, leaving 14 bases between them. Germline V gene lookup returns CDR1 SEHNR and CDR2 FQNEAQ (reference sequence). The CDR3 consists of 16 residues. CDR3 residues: CASSLLEIMSNSPLHF. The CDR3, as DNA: TGTGCCAGCAGCTTACTGGAGATTATGAGTAATTCACCCCTCCACTTT.

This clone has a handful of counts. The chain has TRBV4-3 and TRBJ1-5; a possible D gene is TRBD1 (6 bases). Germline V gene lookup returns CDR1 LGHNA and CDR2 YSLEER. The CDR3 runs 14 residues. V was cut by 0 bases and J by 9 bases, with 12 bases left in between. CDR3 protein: CASSQDSKGGPQHF. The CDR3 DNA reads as TGCGCCAGCAGCCAAGATTCGAAGGGGGGGCCCCAGCATTTT.

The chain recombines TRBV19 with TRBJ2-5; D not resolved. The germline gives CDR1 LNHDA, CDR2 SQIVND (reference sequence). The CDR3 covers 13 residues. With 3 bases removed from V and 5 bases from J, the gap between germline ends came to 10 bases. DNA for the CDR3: TGTGCCAGTAGTATCACGGGCAGGGAGACCCAGTACTTC. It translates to CASSITGRETQYF.